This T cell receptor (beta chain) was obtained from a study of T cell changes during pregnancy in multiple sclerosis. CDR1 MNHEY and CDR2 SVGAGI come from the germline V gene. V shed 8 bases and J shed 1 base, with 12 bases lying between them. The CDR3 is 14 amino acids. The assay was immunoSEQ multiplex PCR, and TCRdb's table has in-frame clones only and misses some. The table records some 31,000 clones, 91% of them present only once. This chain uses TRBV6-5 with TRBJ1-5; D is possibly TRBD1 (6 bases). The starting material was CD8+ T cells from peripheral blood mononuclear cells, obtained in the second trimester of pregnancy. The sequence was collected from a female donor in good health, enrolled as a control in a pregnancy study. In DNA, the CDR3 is TGTGCCAGCGGGAAAGGGGGAAGCAATCAGCCCCAGCATTTT. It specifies CASGKGGSNQPQHF.